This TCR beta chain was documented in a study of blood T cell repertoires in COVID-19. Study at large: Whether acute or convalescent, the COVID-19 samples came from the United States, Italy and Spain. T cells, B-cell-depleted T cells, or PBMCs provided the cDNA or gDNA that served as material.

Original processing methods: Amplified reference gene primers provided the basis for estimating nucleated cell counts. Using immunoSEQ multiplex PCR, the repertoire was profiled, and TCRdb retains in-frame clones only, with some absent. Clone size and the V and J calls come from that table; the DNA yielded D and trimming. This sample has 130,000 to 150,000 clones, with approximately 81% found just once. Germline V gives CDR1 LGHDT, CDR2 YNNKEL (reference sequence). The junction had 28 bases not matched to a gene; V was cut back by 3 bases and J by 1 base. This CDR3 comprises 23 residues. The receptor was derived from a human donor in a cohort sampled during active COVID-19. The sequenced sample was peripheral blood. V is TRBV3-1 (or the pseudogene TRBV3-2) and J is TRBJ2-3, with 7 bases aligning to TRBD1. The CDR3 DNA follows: TGTGCCAGCAGCCAGGGGGAAGATAGCCCTTGGGTCCGAGGGGGCCTGTGCACAGATACGCAGTATTTT. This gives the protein CASSQGEDSPWVRGGLCTDTQYF.